This section outlines one T cell receptor beta chain sequence together with its context. Its matching antigen is unknown. Here immunoSEQ multiplex PCR was the method, and the copy in TCRdb shows in-frame clones only, minus some. The sample contains about 160,000 clones, approximately 93% of which appear only once. These data originate in a study of T cell responses to AZD1222 COVID-19 vaccine. General study findings and limits: Baseline seropositives among AZD1222 recipients totaled only five or six. Nearly half of unique spike-specific TCRs reportedly avoided B.1.351 and B.1.1.7 mutated regions. Spike-specific TCR breadth and depth went up after people got two AZD1222 doses. Mostly white British, mostly female donors; authors suggested clonal diversity may be underestimated.

Germline assignment: CDR1 MGHRA and CDR2 YSYEKL. V was clipped by 2 bases and J by 0 bases, with 14 bases between them. This CDR3 has 18 residues. The sequence derives from an adult in good health. The sequencing used peripheral blood, collected on day 0 of AZD1222 vaccination. The rearrangement joins TRBV4-1 to TRBJ1-6; D is unclear. The CDR3 protein is CASSQFLSVSSYNSPLHF. For the CDR3, the DNA is TGCGCCAGCAGCCAATTTCTGAGCGTGAGCTCCTATAATTCACCCCTCCACTTT.